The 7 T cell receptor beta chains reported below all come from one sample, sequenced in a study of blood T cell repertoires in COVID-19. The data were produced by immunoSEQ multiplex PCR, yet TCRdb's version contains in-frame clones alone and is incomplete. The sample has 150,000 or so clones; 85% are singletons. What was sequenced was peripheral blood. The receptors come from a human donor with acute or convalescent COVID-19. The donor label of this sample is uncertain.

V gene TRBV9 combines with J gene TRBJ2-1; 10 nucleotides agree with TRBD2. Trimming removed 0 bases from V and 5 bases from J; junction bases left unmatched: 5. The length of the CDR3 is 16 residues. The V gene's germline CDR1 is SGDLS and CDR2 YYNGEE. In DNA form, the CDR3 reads TGTGCCAGCAGCGTAGGGTTGAGCGGGGGGGACAATGAGCAGTTCTTC. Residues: CASSVGLSGGDNEQFF. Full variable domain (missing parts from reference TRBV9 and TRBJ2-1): DSGVTQTPKHLITATGQRVTLRCSPRSGDLSVYWYQQSLDQGLQFLIQYYNGEERAKGNILERFSAQQFPDLHSELNLSSLELGDSALYFCASSVGLSGGDNEQFFGPGTRLTVL.

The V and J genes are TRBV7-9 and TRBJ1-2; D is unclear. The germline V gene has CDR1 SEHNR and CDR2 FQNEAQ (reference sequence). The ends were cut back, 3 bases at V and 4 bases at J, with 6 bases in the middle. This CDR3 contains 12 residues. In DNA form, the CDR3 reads TGTGCCAGCAGCTTCACGGTCTATGGCTACACCTTC. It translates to CASSFTVYGYTF.

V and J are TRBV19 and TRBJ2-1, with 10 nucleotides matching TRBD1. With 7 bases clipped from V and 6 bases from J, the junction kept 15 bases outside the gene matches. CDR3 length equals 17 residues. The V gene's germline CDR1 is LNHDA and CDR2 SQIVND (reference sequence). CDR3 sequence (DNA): TGTGCCAGTACCCATCCCCCCCGGGACAGGGGAGGCAATGAGCAGTTCTTC. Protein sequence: CASTHPPRDRGGNEQFF.

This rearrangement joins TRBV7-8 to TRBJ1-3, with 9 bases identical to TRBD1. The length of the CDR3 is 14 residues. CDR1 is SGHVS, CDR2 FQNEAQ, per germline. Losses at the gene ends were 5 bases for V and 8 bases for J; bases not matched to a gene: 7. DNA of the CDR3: TGTGCCAGCAGCCCACTGGGACAGGGATACACCATATATTTT. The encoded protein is CASSPLGQGYTIYF.

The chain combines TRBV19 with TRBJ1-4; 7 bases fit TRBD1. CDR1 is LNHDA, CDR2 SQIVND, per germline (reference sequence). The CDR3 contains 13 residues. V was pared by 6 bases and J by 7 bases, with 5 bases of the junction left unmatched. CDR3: CASSVTGVEKLFF. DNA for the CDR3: TGTGCCAGTAGCGTTACAGGGGTTGAAAAACTGTTTTTT. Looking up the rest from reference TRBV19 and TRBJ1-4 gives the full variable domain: DGGITQSPKYLFRKEGQNVTLSCEQNLNHDAMYWYRQDPGQGLRLIYYSQIVNDFQKGDIAEGYSVSREKKESFPLTVTSAQKNPTAFYLCASSVTGVEKLFFGSGTQLSVL.

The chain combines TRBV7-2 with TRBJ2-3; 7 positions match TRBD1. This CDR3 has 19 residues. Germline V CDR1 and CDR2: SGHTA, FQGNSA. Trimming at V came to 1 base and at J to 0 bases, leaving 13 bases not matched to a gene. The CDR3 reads CASSLEARGGLYSTDTQYF. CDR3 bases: TGTGCCAGCAGCTTAGAGGCTAGAGGGGGCCTTTATAGCACAGATACGCAGTATTTT.

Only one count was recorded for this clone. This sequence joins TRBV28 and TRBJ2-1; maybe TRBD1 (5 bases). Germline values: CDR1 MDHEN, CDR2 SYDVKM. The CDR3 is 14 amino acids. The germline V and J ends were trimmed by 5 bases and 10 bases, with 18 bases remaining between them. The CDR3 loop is CASSHLFRVAEQFF. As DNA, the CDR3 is TGTGCCAGCAGTCACCTTTTCAGGGTTGCCGAGCAGTTCTTC. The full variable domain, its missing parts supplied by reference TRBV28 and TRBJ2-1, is DVKVTQSSRYLVKRTGEKVFLECVQDMDHENMFWYRQDPGLGLRLIYFSYDVKMKEKGDIPEGYSVSREKKERFSLILESASTNQTSMYLCASSHLFRVAEQFFGPGTRLTVL.